These 3 T cell receptor beta chains were all obtained from the same sample, sequenced in a study of T cells in localized non-small cell lung cancer (TCRdb year 2020). Receptor amplification or capture employed the immunoSEQ multiplex PCR assay. TCRdb re-hosts the immuneACCESS table, in-frame sequences only. Its copies lack some clones; in the studies checked, an unresolved V gene accounts for under half of them, and the cause for the rest is not known. The table for this sample lists tens of thousands of clones; more than 65% of them were counted only once. 17% of the sample lies in the top ten. The sample consisted of peripheral blood, taken before any cancer treatment. Source of these receptors: a male donor aged 60 or over with stage III squamous cell lung carcinoma.

The chain recombines TRBV5-1 with TRBJ2-3, with TRBD1 matching over 10 bases. Trimming removed 3 bases from V and 0 bases from J; junction bases left unmatched: 4. The CDR3 covers 16 residues. Germline CDR1 and CDR2: SGHRS and YFSETQ. The DNA of the CDR3 is TGCGCCAGCAGCTCGGGACAGGGGATTAGCACAGATACGCAGTATTTT. This translates into CASSSGQGISTDTQYF.

The V and J genes are TRBV5-1 and TRBJ2-1; 9 nucleotides align to TRBD2. Germline values: CDR1 SGHRS, CDR2 YFSETQ. With V trimmed by 0 bases and J by 2 bases, 3 bases remained unmatched. The CDR3 totals 16 residues. CDR3 DNA sequence: TGCGCCAGCAGCTTGGGACCTAGCGGGGCCTACAATGAGCAGTTCTTC. It is translated as CASSLGPSGAYNEQFF.

The gene calls are TRBV6-1 and TRBJ1-1; TRBD1 matches at 9 bases. The CDR3 is 13 amino acids. Trimming took 9 bases from V and 5 from J; bases not matched to a gene: 7. CDR1 is MNHNS, CDR2 SASEGT, per germline. CDR3 sequence reads: CASKGQGYTEAFF. The CDR3 nucleotides are TGTGCCAGTAAGGGACAGGGCTATACTGAAGCTTTCTTT.